The present entry profiles one T cell receptor (beta chain) with its context. This specimen belongs to a study of response to subunit inactivated influenza vaccine. MiXCR, applied by TCRdb to the RT-PCR reads, yields one record per CDR3 protein. The sample holds roughly 620,000 distinct CDR3 sequences, around 11% seen once. V was clipped by 1 base and J by 3 bases; unmatched bases: 6. CDR1 is LGHNT and CDR2 is FRNRAP in the germline V gene. The CDR3 contains 16 residues. These data were likewise used in another study, on T cells expressing NK-cell markers. As that report states: Production of TCR beta cDNA relied on 5'RACE template switching with UMIs. In about six donors, dominant CD3+CD56+NKG2C+ clonotypes ranked among the top 10 CD8+ clonotypes. Specificity for HCMV among expanded NKG2C+ T cell clones was not established.

This TCR came from a man aged 50-59 years who received an inactivated influenza vaccine. The sample in question was PBMCs from blood, obtained on the day of vaccination. The chain employs TRBV12-5 and TRBJ2-1, with TRBD1 matching 7 bases. This CDR3 reads CASGLETGSLYNEQFF. The CDR3 DNA reads TGTGCTAGTGGTTTGGAGACAGGGTCCCTCTACAATGAGCAGTTCTTC. Full variable domain (remainder filled in from reference TRBV12-5 and TRBJ2-1): DARVTQTPRHKVTEMGQEVTMRCQPILGHNTVFWYRQTMMQGLELLAYFRNRAPLDDSGMPKDRFSAEMPDATLATLKIQPSEPRDSAVYFCASGLETGSLYNEQFFGPGTRLTVL.